The 9 T cell receptor beta chains below come from one sample, sequenced in a study of shared clonotypes between healthy human individuals. Clones were read by immunoSEQ multiplex PCR, and TCRdb kept only the in-frame ones, dropping some. The sample lists about 2 million clones; roughly 95% were seen once. Sequencing was done on a sample of naive CD4+ T cells sorted from blood. Subset given: CD45RA+ positively selected. Every receptor here comes from a man aged 18 to 29 in good health.

As DNA, the CDR3 is TGTGCCAGTAGTATACTTCCGGGACAGGGCCTTCAAGAGACCCAGTACTTC. Encoded protein: CASSILPGQGLQETQYF. The chain employs TRBV19 and TRBJ2-5, with TRBD1 identical over 9 bases. The ends lost 2 bases at V and 2 bases at J; junction bases unmatched: 9. CDR1 and CDR2 from the germline V gene are LNHDA and SQIVND (reference sequence). This CDR3 is 17 amino acids long.

This clone occurred once. The chain couples TRBV2 to TRBJ2-1; D remains ambiguous. CDR1 and CDR2 (germline): SNHLY, FYNNEI. The CDR3 totals 11 residues. Trimming removed 3 bases at V and 10 bases at J, with 7 bases between. CDR3 sequence (DNA): TGTGCCAGCAGTGACAGGACCGAGCAGTTCTTC. The encoded protein is CASSDRTEQFF.

The J gene is TRBJ2-1, the V gene TRBV7-2; weak D call: TRBD1 (5 bases). Germline loops: CDR1 SGHTA, CDR2 FQGNSA. The CDR3 sequence is 13 residues long. Trimming stripped 2 bases from V and 8 bases from J, with 10 bases between. The CDR3 spells CASSLSRGDEQFF. CDR3 coding DNA: TGTGCCAGCAGCTTAAGTAGGGGCGATGAGCAGTTCTTC.

The chain recombines TRBV15 with TRBJ2-7, with 9 bases fitting TRBD2. V lost 4 bases to trimming and J lost 5 bases; unmatched junction nucleotides: 9. CDR3 size: 15 residues. CDR1 is LNHNV and CDR2 is YYDKDF in the germline V gene (reference sequence). CDR3 nucleotide sequence: TGTGCCACCAGCACAAGAGCGGGAGGTTTTAACGAGCAGTACTTC. It yields the protein CATSTRAGGFNEQYF.

On this clone itself: One end of the junction does not line up with germline, which may come from a read error. The chain recombines TRBV7-7 with TRBJ2-5, with a weak D call TRBD2 (5 bases). The CDR3 has 13 residues. CDR1 and CDR2 (germline): SSHAT, FNYEAQ (reference sequence). CDR3: CASSPGLLETQYF. The CDR3 DNA reads TGTGCTAGCAGCCCAGGACTGTTAGAGACCCAGTACTTC.

This chain links TRBV18 with TRBJ1-1; tentatively, D is TRBD1 (5 bases). The CDR3 extends over 16 amino acids. Germline V CDR1 and CDR2: KGHSH, LQKENI. Trimming left V 4 bases short and J 2 bases short, with 17 bases between. Here the CDR3 DNA reads TGTGCCAGCTCACTTTTCAGGGTGGGGGGTAACACTGAAGCTTTCTTT. Its protein product is CASSLFRVGGNTEAFF.

The chain joins TRBV2 to TRBJ2-7; D is undetermined. V was clipped by 6 bases and J by 2 bases, with 11 bases between them. The germline V gene has CDR1 SNHLY and CDR2 FYNNEI. The CDR3 covers 13 residues. The CDR3 here is CASRNTPTYEQYF. CDR3 DNA sequence: TGTGCCAGCAGGAATACCCCCACCTACGAGCAGTACTTC.

The rearrangement links TRBV11-2 to TRBJ1-5, with TRBD1 matching over 9 bases. This CDR3 comprises 15 residues. Looked up from germline, CDR1 is SGHAT and CDR2 is FQNNGV. V dropped 0 bases and J dropped 4; count of bases not matched to a gene: 1. The CDR3 nucleotides read TGTGCCAGCAGCTTAGAACAGGGGGCGAATCAGCCCCAGCATTTT. Residues: CASSLEQGANQPQHF.

This clone was recorded only once. The chain uses TRBV30 and TRBJ2-1; D might be TRBD1 or TRBD2, each matching 6 bases. The germline V gene encodes CDR1 GTSNPN and CDR2 SVGIG (reference sequence). V dropped 8 bases and J dropped 7 bases, with 21 bases sitting between them. The length of the CDR3 is 14 residues. This CDR3 reads CARKPGTGANEQFF. The CDR3 coding sequence is TGTGCCCGGAAACCCGGGACGGGGGCGAATGAGCAGTTCTTC.